This entry features one T cell receptor beta chain sequence. Its antigen is still unknown. These data originate in a study of response to subunit inactivated influenza vaccine. TCRdb passed the RT-PCR reads through MiXCR, listing each CDR3 protein once. The sample consists of under 200,000 distinct CDR3 sequences, about a tenth of them appearing once. V gave up 1 base and J gave up 3 bases; unmatched junction bases: 3. Germline-derived CDR1 and CDR2 are SGHDT and YYEEEE. This CDR3 is 16 amino acids long. Study findings and constraints: Authors suggested seasonal influenza vaccinations each recruit few new T cells.

This sequence originates from a man aged 45-65 years who received an inactivated influenza vaccine. This chain joins TRBV5-6 and TRBJ2-1; the match to TRBD2 covers 11 bases. Sequencing was performed on non-naive T cells sorted from PBMCs, taken roughly 48 days after vaccination. Here the CDR3 reads CASSLTSGGFYNEQFF. Written as DNA, the CDR3 is TGTGCCAGCAGCTTGACTAGCGGGGGTTTCTACAATGAGCAGTTCTTC.